This T cell receptor (beta chain) was sequenced for a study of blood T cell repertoires in COVID-19 (dated by TCRdb to about 2020). For the study in its entirety: The collaborator samples originated in the United States, Italy and Spain and spanned the acute and convalescent phases of COVID-19. The material from the prospective study consisted of cDNA or gDNA derived from T cells, B-cell-depleted T cells, or PBMCs. The dataset comprised deeply sampled blood TCRbeta repertoires from subjects exposed to, actively infected with, or recovered from COVID-19. A freely available public database, intended as a resource for researchers studying the immune response to SARS-CoV-2, is where the repertoires were released. Samples came from the ongoing ImmuneRACE study (first 160 participants) plus 1,254 subjects from 6 global collaborators. A de-identified subject ID, COVID-19 status, age in years and sex were almost always included in the sample metadata. Where available, HLA class I and class II types were taken from metadata supplied by the sample provider and were not determined by assay-based typing. What the study reported, not specific to this receptor: How much clinical and demographic metadata was included differed by source and by participant, and the metadata was provided uncurated.

At one collaborating source in Seattle, patients were enrolled during active infection and were followed longitudinally through the course of disease. Collaborating institutions collected whole blood in K2EDTA tubes following their own protocols. For TCRbeta analysis, collaborators shipped samples in one of three forms: frozen whole blood, isolated PBMCs, or DNA extracted from either of those sample types. TCRbeta CDR3 regions were amplified from genomic DNA by means of the immunoSEQ Assay, a bias-controlled multiplex PCR. The study's processing was this. Nucleated cell counts per sample were estimated from amplification of reference gene primers within the assay. To quantify the absolute abundance of each unique TCRbeta CDR3 rearrangement, sequence reads were collapsed and filtered. Productive Simpson clonality was computed per sample as the square root of Simpson's diversity index over productive rearrangements. TCRdb holds this immuneACCESS table with in-frame rearrangements only. Some clones are missing; in checked studies, unresolved V genes explain under half, and the rest has no known cause. Clonal size and the V and J genes are those of that table, whereas D and trimming came from the DNA. For this sample there are roughly 41,000 clones; approximately 74% appear just once. In total, the top ten clones hold roughly a tenth of the sample.

V was cut back by 5 bases and J by 0 bases, leaving a gap of 16 bases between them. From its cysteine to its phenylalanine, the CDR3 spans 16 amino acids. The only DNA kept is the CDR3, 48 bases in frame from the first base. CDR1 and CDR2 were assigned from the germline V gene (reference sequence) as SEHNR and FQNEAQ. Comments on this clone: Its antigen target is currently unknown. The record has no base qualities; no much larger clone is one base away.

The sequence links TRBV7-9 to TRBJ1-2, with no confident D gene call. The receptor was isolated from a man between 70 and 80 years old with COVID-19, enrolled during active disease. The sequencing sample was made of peripheral blood. The nucleotides are TGTGCCAGCAGCCTTATGGCGGTATACTCTAACTATGGCTACACCTTC. Its protein product is CASSLMAVYSNYGYTF.